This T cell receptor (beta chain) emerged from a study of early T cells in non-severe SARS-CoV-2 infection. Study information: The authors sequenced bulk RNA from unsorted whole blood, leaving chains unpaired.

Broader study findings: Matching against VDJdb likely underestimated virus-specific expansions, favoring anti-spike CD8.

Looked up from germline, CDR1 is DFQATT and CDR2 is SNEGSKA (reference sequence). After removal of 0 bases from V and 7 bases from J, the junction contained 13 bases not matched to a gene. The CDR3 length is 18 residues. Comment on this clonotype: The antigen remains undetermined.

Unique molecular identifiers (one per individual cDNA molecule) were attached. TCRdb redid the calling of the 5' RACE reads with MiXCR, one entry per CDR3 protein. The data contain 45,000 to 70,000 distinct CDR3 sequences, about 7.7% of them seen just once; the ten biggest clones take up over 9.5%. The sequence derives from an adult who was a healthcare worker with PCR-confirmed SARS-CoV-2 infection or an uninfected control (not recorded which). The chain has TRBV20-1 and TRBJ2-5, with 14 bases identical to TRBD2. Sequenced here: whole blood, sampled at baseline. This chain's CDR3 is CSARDRLAGGLVSATQYF. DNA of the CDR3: TGCAGTGCTAGAGATCGACTAGCGGGAGGGCTTGTGTCGGCGACCCAGTACTTC.